The 2 T cell receptor beta chains in this list originate from one sample, sequenced in a study of T cell responses to AZD1222 COVID-19 vaccine. Some clones are missing from TCRdb's copy, which holds only in-frame ones; the method was immunoSEQ multiplex PCR. This sample yields some 130,000 clones, of which about nine tenths are seen a single time; 20% to 25% belongs to the top ten. Sequences were derived from peripheral blood, sampled on day 0 of AZD1222 vaccination. The source of these receptors is an adult in good health.

CDR3 sequence reads: CASSQDSDSGYTF. As DNA, the CDR3 is TGCGCCAGCAGCCAAGATTCAGACTCGGGCTACACCTTC. The chain combines TRBV4-3 with TRBJ1-2; no definite D call. V was clipped by 0 bases and J by 8 bases, with 10 bases between them. The CDR3 contains 13 residues. Germline CDR1 reads LGHNA; CDR2 reads YSLEER.

This clone came up many times. V gene TRBV7-9 combines with J gene TRBJ2-7; tentatively, D is TRBD1 or TRBD2 (6 bases each). The germline V and J ends were trimmed by 1 base and 3 bases, with 25 bases remaining between them. This CDR3 is 19 amino acids long. The germline V gene encodes CDR1 SEHNR and CDR2 FQNEAQ (reference sequence). DNA of the CDR3: TGTGCCAGCAGCTTAGTATCCAGGGGAGGAACACTCTACATCTACGAGCAGTACTTC. Translated, it gives CASSLVSRGGTLYIYEQYF.